The 27 T cell receptor beta chains listed next were all sequenced from one sample in a study of vaccination effects on CD4 cells after COVID-19. Expansion of antigen-specific CD4+ T cells with viral peptide pools was carried out by the ViraFEST assay before sequencing. Subsequent to a culture period of about nine days, CD4+ T cells were isolated. Of the BNT162b2 and mRNA-1273 vaccines, participants received two doses of one or the other. No antigens are known for them. Method: immunoSEQ multiplex PCR; TCRdb's copy keeps in-frame clones and lacks some. The table includes around 81,000 clones, around 74% detected once. Here the sequenced sample was CD4+ T cells from PBMCs cultured with HCoV-OC43 spike peptides, taken after COVID-19 vaccination. Subset noted: HCoV-OC43 spike overlapping peptide pool stimulation. The receptors were sampled from a human donor who received a COVID-19 vaccine.

The J gene is TRBJ2-5, the V gene TRBV5-1; no clear D gene. The germline gives CDR1 SGHRS, CDR2 YFSETQ. V lost 4 bases and J lost 2, with 9 bases in between. The CDR3 consists of 13 residues. CDR3 in amino acids: CASSVLGQETQYF. The CDR3 bases are TGCGCCAGCAGCGTACTGGGACAAGAGACCCAGTACTTC. The entire variable domain, with the rest obtained from reference TRBV5-1 and TRBJ2-5, is as follows: KAGVTQTPRYLIKTRGQQVTLSCSPISGHRSVSWYQQTPGQGLQFLFEYFSETQRNKGNFPGRFSGRQFSNSRSEMNVSTLELGDSALYLCASSVLGQETQYFGPGTRLLVL.

The chain uses TRBV10-1 and TRBJ2-3; 13 positions agree with TRBD2. Trimming took 6 bases from V and 3 from J; bases not matched to a gene: 6. The CDR3 totals 16 residues. Germline V gives CDR1 WNHNN, CDR2 SYGVQD (reference sequence). CDR3 coding DNA: TGCGCCAGCAGACCTGGACTAGCGGGGGTTACAGATACGCAGTATTTT. As protein: CASRPGLAGVTDTQYF.

The V and J genes are TRBV6-5 and TRBJ1-1, with unresolved D. Germline V CDR1 and CDR2: MNHEY, SVGAGI. The V gene lost 3 bases and the J gene lost 8 bases, with 13 bases spanning the gap. CDR3 length equals 13 residues. The CDR3: CASSYWREQEAFF. The DNA for the CDR3 is TGTGCCAGCAGTTATTGGCGTGAACAAGAAGCTTTCTTT.

The chain uses TRBV29-1 and TRBJ1-2, with D maybe TRBD1 (5 bases). Per germline, CDR1 SQVTM and CDR2 ANQGSEA. The CDR3 contains 16 residues. The germline V and J ends were trimmed by 0 bases and 6 bases, with 20 bases remaining between them. The CDR3 spells CSVEDLRGAATHGYTF. CDR3 DNA sequence: TGCAGCGTTGAAGACCTTCGAGGGGCCGCCACCCATGGCTACACCTTC.

The rearrangement uses TRBV7-2 and TRBJ1-5; 8 positions agree with TRBD1. This CDR3 has 16 residues. J was trimmed by 6 bases and V by 5 bases; bases with no gene match: 12. Germline loops: CDR1 SGHTA, CDR2 FQGNSA. CDR3 bases: TGTGCCAGCAGCCGTACTCCAGGGGGCTGGGGTCAGCCCCAGCATTTT. Amino acids: CASSRTPGGWGQPQHF. Variable domain in full (rest from reference TRBV7-2 and TRBJ1-5): GAGVSQSPSNKVTEKGKDVELRCDPISGHTALYWYRQSLGQGLEFLIYFQGNSAPDKSGLPSDRFSAERTGGSVSTLTIQRTQQEDSAVYLCASSRTPGGWGQPQHFGDGTRLSIL.

The genes are TRBV4-3 and TRBJ2-1, with 11 bases matching TRBD2. The V gene's germline CDR1 is LGHNA and CDR2 YSLEER. The CDR3 extends over 18 amino acids. J gave up 0 bases and V 4 bases, and 8 bases lay outside the gene matches. The CDR3 is CASSRQSSGGGSYNEQFF. The CDR3, as DNA: TGCGCCAGCAGCCGTCAAAGTAGCGGGGGGGGCTCCTACAATGAGCAGTTCTTC.

CDR3 DNA: TGTGCCAGTAGTATGGACACTGCAACTAATGAAAAACTGTTTTTT. Protein sequence: CASSMDTATNEKLFF. The chain recombines TRBV19 with TRBJ1-4; D is possibly TRBD1 (5 bases). V lost 3 bases, J lost 0 bases, and 8 bases lay in between. The CDR3 sequence is 15 residues long. Germline CDR1 and CDR2: LNHDA and SQIVND (reference sequence).

The chain joins TRBV10-1 to TRBJ2-5; tentatively, D is TRBD1 or TRBD2 (6 bases each). Germline V gene sequence: CDR1 WNHNN, CDR2 SYGVQD (reference sequence). The CDR3 consists of 14 residues. V was clipped by 4 bases and J by 3 bases, with 12 bases between them. The DNA for the CDR3 is TGCGCCAGCAGTGTGGGGGGCCCTGAAGAGACCCAGTACTTC. Its translation is CASSVGGPEETQYF.

This clone has a single count. Written as DNA, the CDR3 is TGTGCCAGCAGTGAAGCGCGGGGGGCAGGTCAGCCCCAGCATTTT. This codes for CASSEARGAGQPQHF. The chain carries TRBV6-1 and TRBJ1-5, with a weak D call TRBD1 (6 bases). V lost 0 bases and J lost 6, with 12 bases in between. The CDR3 spans 15 residues. Germline CDR1 is MNHNS and CDR2 is SASEGT.

The rearrangement joins TRBV6-1 to TRBJ2-7; 7 bases align to TRBD1. V was clipped by 0 bases and J by 2 bases; unmatched bases: 4. The CDR3 runs 15 residues. Germline V CDR1 and CDR2: MNHNS, SASEGT. The CDR3 DNA reads TGTGCCAGCAGTGAAGCTTCCCAGGGGGCCTACGAGCAGTACGTC. This translates into CASSEASQGAYEQYV.

In this sample, this clone turned up a few times. The gene calls are TRBV3-1 (or the pseudogene TRBV3-2) and TRBJ1-3; possibly TRBD1 for D (6 bases). The CDR3 is made up of 13 amino acids. V was cut by 1 base and J by 15 bases, with 16 bases left in between. Germline CDR1 reads LGHDT; CDR2 reads YNNKEL (reference sequence). CDR3 in DNA: TGTGCCAGCAGCCAAGCCCCACCGGACAGAAGATATTTT. Its translation is CASSQAPPDRRYF.

This clone turned up a few times. CDR3 sequence (DNA): TGTGCCAGCAGTCTCGTAGGGATCTCTGGCTACACCTTC. Translation: CASSLVGISGYTF. This sequence joins TRBV3-1 (or the pseudogene TRBV3-2) and TRBJ1-2; D unclear. The CDR3 has 13 amino acids. V lost 6 bases to trimming and J lost 7 bases, with 15 bases between them. Looked up from germline, CDR1 is LGHDT and CDR2 is YNNKEL (reference sequence).

The CDR3 region has the DNA TGTGCCAGCAGCCCCCAGCGGGGGCCCTACAATGAGCAGTTCTTC. Encoded protein: CASSPQRGPYNEQFF. The rearrangement joins TRBV7-3 to TRBJ2-1; 8 nucleotides match TRBD2. CDR3 length: 15 amino acids. The germline CDR1 and CDR2 sequences are SGHTA and FQGTGA. Trimming removed 5 bases from V and 2 bases from J; junction bases left unmatched: 5.

This chain joins TRBV19 and TRBJ1-1; D gene ambiguous. The CDR3 sequence is 13 residues long. V was clipped by 4 bases and J by 4 bases, with 10 bases between them. Germline CDR1 LNHDA, CDR2 SQIVND (reference sequence). The CDR3 region is CASSRHEVTEAFF. The CDR3 nucleotides are TGTGCCAGTAGTAGACACGAGGTCACTGAAGCTTTCTTT.

J is TRBJ2-7 and V is TRBV2; D is perhaps TRBD1 (6 bases). The germline V gene has CDR1 SNHLY and CDR2 FYNNEI. V was shortened by 5 bases and J by 2 bases, with 7 bases between the two germline ends. The CDR3 has 12 residues. CDR3 DNA sequence: TGTGCCAGCAGTAGACAGGCCTACGAGCAGTACGTC. This translates into CASSRQAYEQYV.

The chain employs TRBV9 and TRBJ2-2; no definite D call. Per germline, CDR1 SGDLS and CDR2 YYNGEE. The CDR3 has 15 residues. With 0 bases removed from V and 0 bases from J, the gap between germline ends came to 6 bases. CDR3 amino acids: CASSVVPTNTGELFF. The CDR3 region has the DNA TGTGCCAGCAGCGTAGTACCAACGAACACCGGGGAGCTGTTTTTT.

The V and J genes are TRBV18 and TRBJ2-7, with TRBD2 as a possible D gene (5 bases). Germline loops: CDR1 KGHSH, CDR2 LQKENI. The CDR3 runs to 13 residues. Trimming took 6 bases from V and 7 from J, leaving 16 bases between them. The CDR3 DNA sequence: TGTGCCAGCTCCCTCCTCGGGGATGGAGAGCAGTACGTC. Its protein product is CASSLLGDGEQYV.

The rearrangement links TRBV6-5 to TRBJ2-3; the D gene is possibly TRBD1 (8 bases). This CDR3 contains 14 residues. Trimming shortened V by 7 bases and J by 7 bases, and 18 bases separated the two germline ends. The germline gives CDR1 MNHEY, CDR2 SVGAGI. The CDR3 loop is CASTTGGGRNTQYF. For the CDR3, the DNA is TGTGCCAGCACCACAGGGGGGGGCCGGAATACGCAGTATTTT.

This clone was recorded a few times. The chain uses TRBV7-3 and TRBJ1-1; perhaps TRBD1 as D (5 bases). In germline, CDR1 is SGHTA, CDR2 FQGTGA. V was shortened by 0 bases and J by 3 bases, with 8 bases between the two germline ends. The CDR3 loop spans 14 amino acids. For the CDR3, the DNA is TGTGCCAGCAGCTTAACGGGGGTAGACACTGAAGCTTTCTTT. Translation gives CASSLTGVDTEAFF.

This chain joins TRBV5-8 and TRBJ1-5; the D is unclear. CDR3 size: 14 residues. V lost 0 bases and J 6 bases, leaving 10 bases between the germline ends. CDR1 is SGHTS, CDR2 YDEGEE, per germline. The CDR3 coding sequence is TGTGCCAGCAGCTTGGGGCAGGTTCGTCAGCCCCAGCATTTT. Encoded protein: CASSLGQVRQPQHF.

The V gene is TRBV5-1, the J gene TRBJ2-3; a weak D match, TRBD2 (5 bases). V shed 5 bases and J shed 0 bases, with 10 bases lying between them. The CDR3 is 14 amino acids. Germline CDR1 is SGHRS and CDR2 is YFSETQ. Written as DNA, the CDR3 is TGCGCCAGCAGGGAGCGAGGGAGCACAGATACGCAGTATTTT. The encoded protein is CASRERGSTDTQYF.

The chain joins TRBV6-6 to TRBJ2-1; maybe TRBD2 (5 bases). Trimming took 5 bases from V and 5 from J, leaving 22 bases between them. The CDR3 totals 17 residues. The germline gives CDR1 MNHNY, CDR2 SVGAGI (reference sequence). CDR3 residues: CASSLVGKAVFNNEQFF. The CDR3 DNA reads as TGTGCCAGCAGTCTGGTGGGTAAAGCGGTCTTCAACAATGAGCAGTTCTTC.

The genes are TRBV18 and TRBJ1-1, with D hard to call. The CDR3 has 14 amino acids. Germline lookup yields CDR1 KGHSH and CDR2 LQKENI. The V and J ends lost 3 bases and 1 base respectively, with 9 bases between them. The CDR3 region is CASSPLAQNTEAFF. The CDR3, as DNA: TGTGCCAGCTCACCCCTCGCACAGAACACTGAAGCTTTCTTT.

V gene TRBV28 combines with J gene TRBJ1-6, with D unclear. The germline V gene encodes CDR1 MDHEN and CDR2 SYDVKM. The CDR3 is 16 residues long. V dropped 1 base and J dropped 6 bases, with 13 bases sitting between them. CDR3 region: CASSLSLQFSNSPLHF. In DNA, the CDR3 is TGTGCCAGCAGTTTATCATTGCAGTTTTCTAATTCACCCCTCCACTTT.

This clone was observed once. The chain is built from TRBV27 and TRBJ1-4; TRBD1 is a possible D gene (6 bases). The germline CDR1 and CDR2 sequences are MNHEY and SMNVEV (reference sequence). Trimming shortened V by 4 bases and J by 0 bases, and 15 bases separated the two germline ends. CDR3 length: 17 amino acids. CDR3 sequence reads: CASSYSLGHPTNEKLFF. The DNA of the CDR3 is TGTGCCAGCAGTTACAGTCTGGGACACCCAACTAATGAAAAACTGTTTTTT.

V is TRBV2 and J is TRBJ2-5; D is unresolved. Germline CDR1 reads SNHLY; CDR2 reads FYNNEI. Trimming took off 3 bases at V and 3 bases at J, with 8 bases between the two ends. The CDR3 spans 13 residues. DNA for the CDR3: TGTGCCAGCAGTGACCGGACCAAAGAGACCCAGTACTTC. Residues: CASSDRTKETQYF.

The chain uses TRBV10-1 and TRBJ1-4; tentative D call: TRBD1 (5 bases). CDR3 length equals 15 residues. Germline CDR1 and CDR2: WNHNN and SYGVQD (reference sequence). Trimming left V 6 bases short and J 6 bases short, with 17 bases between. CDR3 bases: TGCGCCAGCAGGGACCCGGGGCTGGAGGATGAAAAACTGTTTTTT. Its protein product is CASRDPGLEDEKLFF.